This T cell receptor beta chain derives from a study of CXCR3-negative and CXCR3-positive naive CD8 T cells. Overall study context: Overall TRB read output was about 140 million, and each library contained about 1.5 +/- 0.3 million reads.

The naive CD8+ gate required CD45RO-CCR7+CD27+CD95- phenotype. A note on this clonotype: The antigen is unknown.

5' RACE that incorporated UMI labels was used to prepare the TRB cDNA libraries. Each CDR3 protein gets one entry in TCRdb, which reprocessed the 5' RACE reads and gives no DNA. The listing records roughly 110,000 distinct CDR3 sequences. CDR1 MNHEY and CDR2 SVGEGT come from the germline V gene. The CDR3 sequence is 13 residues long. Study-level points and caveats: Memory CD8+ cells showed much lower diversity, while both naive subsets were comparably high. Naive CXCR3-negative cells resembled naive CXCR3-positive cells in TRBV-TRBJ usage; memory cells differed. Naive cells positive for CXCR3 carried more hydrophobic TRB CDR3s than CXCR3-negative ones.

What was sequenced was naive CXCR3+ CD8+ T cells from blood. Subset specified: CD45RO-CCR7+CD27+CD95- naive CD8+ T cells expressing CXCR3 (TNR3+). The sequence was obtained from a human donor in good health. Some clones in this sample may be carry-over from other donors' samples. The rearrangement links TRBV6-2 or TRBV6-3 to TRBJ2-1; the D call from TCRdb, TRBD1, cannot be confirmed without DNA. CDR3: CASSSTGYNEQFF.